The present entry profiles one TCR beta chain with its context. The data were obtained in a study of shared clonotypes between healthy human individuals. V lost 4 bases to trimming and J lost 5 bases, with 11 bases between them. This CDR3 is built from 13 residues. Germline CDR1 MDHEN, CDR2 SYDVKM. Sequenced by immunoSEQ multiplex PCR; TCRdb stores in-frame clones only, minus some. This table has roughly 2.6 million clones, roughly 92% appearing once. Source material: naive CD4+ T cells sorted from blood. Subset given: CD45RA+ positively selected. The clonotype was recovered from a man in his late teens or twenties in good health. The chain is built from TRBV28 and TRBJ1-2, with D uncertain. This chain's CDR3 is CASSWRASYGYTF. The DNA for the CDR3 is TGTGCCAGCAGTTGGAGAGCCAGTTATGGCTACACCTTC.